This TCR beta chain was recovered during a study of T cell changes during pregnancy in multiple sclerosis. Measured with immunoSEQ multiplex PCR; TCRdb has only the in-frame clones, and not every one. Among approximately 44,000 clones listed, about 90% were seen once. Germline values: CDR1 SEHNR, CDR2 FQNEAQ (reference sequence). This CDR3 is 15 amino acids long. Trimming took 5 bases from V and 2 from J, leaving 14 bases between them. This TCR came from a female donor with multiple sclerosis, enrolled in a pregnancy study. The sample consisted of CD4+ T cells from peripheral blood mononuclear cells, taken before pregnancy. The V gene is TRBV7-9, the J gene TRBJ2-3, with D possibly TRBD1 on 5 matching bases. The CDR3 region is CASSRRQTVTDTQYF. Written as DNA, the CDR3 is TGTGCCAGCAGCCGAAGACAGACTGTCACAGATACGCAGTATTTT.